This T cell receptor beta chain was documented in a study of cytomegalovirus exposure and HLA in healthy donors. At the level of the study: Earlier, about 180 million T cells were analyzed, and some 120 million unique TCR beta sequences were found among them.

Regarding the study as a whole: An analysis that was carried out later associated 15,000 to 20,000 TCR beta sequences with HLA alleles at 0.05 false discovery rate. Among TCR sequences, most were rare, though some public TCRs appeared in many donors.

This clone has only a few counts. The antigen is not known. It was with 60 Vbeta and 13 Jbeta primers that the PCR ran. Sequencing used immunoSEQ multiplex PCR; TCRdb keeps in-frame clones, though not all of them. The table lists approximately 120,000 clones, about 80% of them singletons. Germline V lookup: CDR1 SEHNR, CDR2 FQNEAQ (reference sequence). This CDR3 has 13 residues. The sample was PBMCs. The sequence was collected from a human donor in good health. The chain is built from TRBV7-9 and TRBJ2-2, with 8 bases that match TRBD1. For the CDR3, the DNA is TGTTCCGGAGGGGACAGGTACACCGGGGAGCTGTTTTTT. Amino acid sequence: CSGGDRYTGELFF.